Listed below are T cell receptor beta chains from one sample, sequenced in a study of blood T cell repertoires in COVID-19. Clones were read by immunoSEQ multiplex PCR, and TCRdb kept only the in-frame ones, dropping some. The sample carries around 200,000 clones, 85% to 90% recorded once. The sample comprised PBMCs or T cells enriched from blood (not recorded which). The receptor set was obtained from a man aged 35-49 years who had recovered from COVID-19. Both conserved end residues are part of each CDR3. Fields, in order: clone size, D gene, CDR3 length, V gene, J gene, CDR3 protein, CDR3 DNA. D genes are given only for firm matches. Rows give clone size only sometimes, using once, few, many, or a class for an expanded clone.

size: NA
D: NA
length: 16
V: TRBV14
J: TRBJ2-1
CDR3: CASSQTKLVSYNEQFF
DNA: TGTGCCAGCAGCCAAACCAAACTAGTCTCCTACAATGAGCAGTTCTTC

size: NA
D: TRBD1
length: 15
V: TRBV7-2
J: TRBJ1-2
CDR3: CASSSQGIRDYGYTF
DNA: TGTGCCAGCAGCTCACAGGGGATCAGGGACTATGGCTACACCTTC

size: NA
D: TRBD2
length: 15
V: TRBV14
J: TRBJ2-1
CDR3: CASSLGLAYYNEQFF
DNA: TGTGCCAGCAGCTTGGGACTAGCGTACTACAATGAGCAGTTCTTC

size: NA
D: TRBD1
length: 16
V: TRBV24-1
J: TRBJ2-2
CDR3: CATGTVFNSGTGELFF
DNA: TGTGCCACGGGGACAGTCTTTAACTCGGGCACCGGGGAGCTGTTTTTT

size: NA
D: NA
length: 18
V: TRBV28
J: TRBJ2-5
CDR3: CASNLSDGWGLHQETQYF
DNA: TGTGCCAGCAACTTATCGGACGGTTGGGGACTGCACCAAGAGACCCAGTACTTC

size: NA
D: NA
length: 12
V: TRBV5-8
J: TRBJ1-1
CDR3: CASGRAHTEAFF
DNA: TGTGCCAGCGGCAGGGCTCACACTGAAGCTTTCTTT

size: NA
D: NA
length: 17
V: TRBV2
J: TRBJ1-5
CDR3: CASSPTNPRQGGSTQHF
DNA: TGTGCCAGCAGCCCTACAAACCCCCGACAAGGTGGGAGTACCCAGCATTTT

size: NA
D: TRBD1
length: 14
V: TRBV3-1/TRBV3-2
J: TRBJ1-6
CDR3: CASSQGQGNSPLHF
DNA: TGTGCCAGCAGCCAGGGACAGGGAAATTCACCCCTCCACTTT

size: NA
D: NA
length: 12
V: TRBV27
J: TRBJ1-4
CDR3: CASSGTAEKLFF
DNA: TGTGCCAGCAGCGGGACTGCGGAAAAACTGTTTTTT

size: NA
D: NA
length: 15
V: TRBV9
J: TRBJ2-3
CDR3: CASSVGQREADTQYF
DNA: TGTGCCAGCAGCGTAGGTCAGAGGGAGGCAGATACGCAGTATTTT

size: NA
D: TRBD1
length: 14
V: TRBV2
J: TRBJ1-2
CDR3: CASSDNRGDYGYTF
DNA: TGTGCCAGCAGTGACAACAGGGGAGACTATGGCTACACCTTC

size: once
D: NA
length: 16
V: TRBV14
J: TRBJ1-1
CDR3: CASSQADSYLNTEAFF
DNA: TGTGCCAGCAGCCAAGCGGACAGTTATTTGAACACTGAAGCTTTCTTT

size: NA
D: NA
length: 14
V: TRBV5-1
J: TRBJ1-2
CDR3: CASSLGQDNYGYTF
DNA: TGCGCCAGCAGCTTGGGACAGGATAACTATGGCTACACCTTC

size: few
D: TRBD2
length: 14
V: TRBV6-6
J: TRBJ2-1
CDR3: CASSRGGLVVEQFF
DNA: TGTGCCAGCAGTAGAGGGGGACTAGTGGTTGAGCAGTTCTTC

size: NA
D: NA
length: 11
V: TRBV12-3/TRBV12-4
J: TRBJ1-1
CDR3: CASSFGLRAFF
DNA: TGTGCCAGCAGTTTCGGACTCCGGGCTTTCTTT

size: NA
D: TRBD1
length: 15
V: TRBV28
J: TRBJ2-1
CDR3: CASSYGDRDYNEQFF
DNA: TGTGCCAGCAGTTACGGTGACAGGGACTACAATGAGCAGTTCTTC

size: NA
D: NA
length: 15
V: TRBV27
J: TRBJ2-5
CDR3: CASRGGGGARYTQYF
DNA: TGTGCCAGCAGAGGAGGAGGGGGCGCCCGATATACCCAGTACTTC

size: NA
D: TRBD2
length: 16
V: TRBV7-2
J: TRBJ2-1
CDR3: CASSFSSGSSYNEQFF
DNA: TGTGCCAGCAGCTTCTCTAGCGGGAGTTCCTACAATGAGCAGTTCTTC

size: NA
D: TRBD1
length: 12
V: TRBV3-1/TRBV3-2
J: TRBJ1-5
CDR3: CATRQGRGPQHF
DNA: TGTGCCACAAGACAGGGACGGGGGCCCCAGCATTTT

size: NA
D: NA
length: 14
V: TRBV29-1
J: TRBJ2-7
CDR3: CSVTTGTKPYEQYF
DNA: TGCAGCGTTACGACCGGGACAAAGCCCTACGAGCAGTACTTC

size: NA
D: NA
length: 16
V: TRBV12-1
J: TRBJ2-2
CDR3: CASSFLRGGRTGELFF
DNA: TGTGCCAGCAGCTTTTTACGGGGGGGCCGAACCGGGGAGCTGTTTTTT

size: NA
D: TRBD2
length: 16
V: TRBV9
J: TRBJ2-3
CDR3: CVSSGIGGSSTDTQYF
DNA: TGTGTCAGCAGCGGGATCGGGGGATCCAGCACAGATACGCAGTATTTT

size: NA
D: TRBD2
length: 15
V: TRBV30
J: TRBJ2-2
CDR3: CAWSVLAGNTGELFF
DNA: TGTGCCTGGAGTGTACTAGCGGGAAACACCGGGGAGCTGTTTTTT

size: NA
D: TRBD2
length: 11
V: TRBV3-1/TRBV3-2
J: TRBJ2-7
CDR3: CASSGGVEQYF
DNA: TGTGCCAGCAGCGGGGGGGTCGAGCAGTACTTC

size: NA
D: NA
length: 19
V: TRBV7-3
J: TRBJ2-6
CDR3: CASSLPEGDIGAGANVLTF
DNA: TGTGCCAGCAGCTTACCCGAGGGCGACATTGGTGCTGGGGCCAACGTCCTGACTTTC

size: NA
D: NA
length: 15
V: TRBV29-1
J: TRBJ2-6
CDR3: CSVRDLVPGANVLTF
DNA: TGCAGCGTCAGGGATTTAGTCCCTGGGGCCAACGTCCTGACTTTC

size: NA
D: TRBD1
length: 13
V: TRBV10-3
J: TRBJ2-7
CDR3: CAITGTGKNEQYF
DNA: TGTGCCATCACCGGGACAGGGAAAAACGAGCAGTACTTC

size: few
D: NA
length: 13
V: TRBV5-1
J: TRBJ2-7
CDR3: CASSRGDSLEQYF
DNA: TGCGCCAGCAGCCGGGGAGACTCTCTCGAGCAGTACTTC

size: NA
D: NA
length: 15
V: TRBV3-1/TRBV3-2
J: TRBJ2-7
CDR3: CASSHPDLTGEGQYF
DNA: TGTGCCAGCAGCCACCCTGATTTGACAGGGGAGGGGCAGTACTTC

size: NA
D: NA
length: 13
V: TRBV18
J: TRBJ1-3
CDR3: CASSPSEGNTIYF
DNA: TGTGCCAGCTCACCCTCGGAGGGAAACACCATATATTTT

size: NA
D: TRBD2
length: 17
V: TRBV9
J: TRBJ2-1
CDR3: CASSPRTSGDPRGEQFF
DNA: TGTGCCAGCAGCCCCCGGACTAGCGGGGACCCCAGAGGTGAGCAGTTCTTC

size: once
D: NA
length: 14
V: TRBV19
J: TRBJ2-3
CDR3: CASSIGWSTDTQYF
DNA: TGTGCCAGTAGTATAGGATGGAGTACAGATACGCAGTATTTT

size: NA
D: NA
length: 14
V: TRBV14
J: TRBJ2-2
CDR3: CASSRDMSAGELFF
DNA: TGTGCCAGCAGCAGAGACATGAGTGCCGGGGAGCTGTTTTTT

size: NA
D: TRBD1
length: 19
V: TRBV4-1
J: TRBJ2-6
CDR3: CASSQKPGQGFSGANVLTF
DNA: TGCGCCAGCAGCCAGAAGCCGGGACAGGGGTTCTCTGGGGCCAACGTCCTGACTTTC

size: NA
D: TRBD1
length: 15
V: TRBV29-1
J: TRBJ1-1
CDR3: CSVDQGQGMNTEAFF
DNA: TGCAGCGTTGATCAAGGACAGGGGATGAACACTGAAGCTTTCTTT

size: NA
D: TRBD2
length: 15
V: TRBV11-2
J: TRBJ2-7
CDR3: CASSSLAGRSYEQYF
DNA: TGTGCCAGCAGCTCTTTAGCGGGGCGCTCCTACGAGCAGTACTTC

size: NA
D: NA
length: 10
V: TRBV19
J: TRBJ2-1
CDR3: CASGFGEQFF
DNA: TGTGCCAGCGGGTTTGGTGAGCAGTTCTTC

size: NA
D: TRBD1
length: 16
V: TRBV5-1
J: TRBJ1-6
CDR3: CASSLEGGFGNSPLHF
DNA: TGCGCCAGCAGCTTGGAAGGGGGCTTCGGTAATTCACCCCTCCACTTT

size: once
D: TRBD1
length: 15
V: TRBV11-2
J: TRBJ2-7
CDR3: CASSPADRTSYEQYF
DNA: TGTGCCAGCAGCCCCGCGGACAGGACCTCCTACGAGCAGTACTTC

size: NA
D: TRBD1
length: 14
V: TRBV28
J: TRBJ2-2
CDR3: CASSSYRGRGELFF
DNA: TGTGCCAGCAGTTCCTACAGGGGGCGCGGGGAGCTGTTTTTT

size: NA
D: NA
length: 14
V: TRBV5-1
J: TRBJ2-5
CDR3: CASSLAGPQETQYF
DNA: TGCGCCAGCAGCTTGGCAGGGCCCCAAGAGACCCAGTACTTC